The source of this T cell receptor (beta chain) is a study of blood T cell repertoires in COVID-19. Profiled with immunoSEQ multiplex PCR; TCRdb holds only in-frame clones, not every one. This table holds under 300,000 clones, around 91% found once. This CDR3 is built from 14 residues. With 2 bases removed from V and 5 bases from J, the gap between germline ends came to 12 bases. The germline V gene encodes CDR1 MNHEY and CDR2 SMNVEV (reference sequence). This sequence was found in a young woman who had recovered from COVID-19. The chain recombines TRBV27 with TRBJ1-1; D unclear. Sequences were obtained from PBMCs or T cells enriched from blood (not recorded which). In DNA, the CDR3 is TGTGCCAGCAGTTTAGCGGCCAGTGGGACTGAAGCTTTCTTT. The encoded protein is CASSLAASGTEAFF.